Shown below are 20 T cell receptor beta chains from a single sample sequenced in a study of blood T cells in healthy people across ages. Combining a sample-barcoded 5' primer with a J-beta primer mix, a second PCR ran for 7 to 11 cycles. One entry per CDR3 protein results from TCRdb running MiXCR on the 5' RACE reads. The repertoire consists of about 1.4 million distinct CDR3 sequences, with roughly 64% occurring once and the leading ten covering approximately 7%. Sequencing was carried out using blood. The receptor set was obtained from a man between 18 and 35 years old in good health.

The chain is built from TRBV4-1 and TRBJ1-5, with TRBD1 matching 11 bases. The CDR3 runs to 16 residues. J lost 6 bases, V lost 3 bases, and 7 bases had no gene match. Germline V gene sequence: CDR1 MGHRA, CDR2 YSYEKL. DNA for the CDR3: TGCGCCAGCAGCCACGAGGGACAGGGGGTTGCTCAGCCCCAGCATTTT. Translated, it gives CASSHEGQGVAQPQHF.

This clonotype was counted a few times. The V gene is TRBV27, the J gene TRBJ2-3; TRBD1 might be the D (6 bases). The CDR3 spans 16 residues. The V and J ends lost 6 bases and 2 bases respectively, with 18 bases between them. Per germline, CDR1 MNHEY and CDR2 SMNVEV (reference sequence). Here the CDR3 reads CASSPYEGEYTDTQYF. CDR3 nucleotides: TGTGCCAGCAGCCCTTATGAGGGGGAGTACACAGATACGCAGTATTTT.

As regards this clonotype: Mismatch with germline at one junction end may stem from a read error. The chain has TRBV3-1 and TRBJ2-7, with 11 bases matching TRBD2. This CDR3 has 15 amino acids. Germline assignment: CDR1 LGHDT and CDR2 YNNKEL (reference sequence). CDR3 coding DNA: TGTGCCAGCAGCCAAACTAGCGGGGGACTCAATGAGCGGTACTTC. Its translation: CASSQTSGGLNERYF.

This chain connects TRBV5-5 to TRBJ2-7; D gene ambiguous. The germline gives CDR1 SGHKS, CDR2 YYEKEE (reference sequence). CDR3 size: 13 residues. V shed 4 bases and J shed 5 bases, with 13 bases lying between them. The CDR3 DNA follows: TGTGCCAGCAGCCCCCTCATTAGGGACGAGCAGTACTTC. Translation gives CASSPLIRDEQYF.

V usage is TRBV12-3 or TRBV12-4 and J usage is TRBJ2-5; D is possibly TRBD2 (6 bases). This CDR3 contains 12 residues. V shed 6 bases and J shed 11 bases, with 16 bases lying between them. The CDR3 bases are TGTGCCAGCAGCGGACTAACGGGGGAGCAGTACTTC. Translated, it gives CASSGLTGEQYF.

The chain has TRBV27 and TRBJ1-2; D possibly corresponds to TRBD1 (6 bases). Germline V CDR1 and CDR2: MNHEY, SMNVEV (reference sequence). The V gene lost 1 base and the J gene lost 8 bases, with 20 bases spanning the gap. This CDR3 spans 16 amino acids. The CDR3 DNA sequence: TGTGCCAGCAGTTTATGGGCCGGGACATCATCTGGCGGCTACACCTTC. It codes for CASSLWAGTSSGGYTF.

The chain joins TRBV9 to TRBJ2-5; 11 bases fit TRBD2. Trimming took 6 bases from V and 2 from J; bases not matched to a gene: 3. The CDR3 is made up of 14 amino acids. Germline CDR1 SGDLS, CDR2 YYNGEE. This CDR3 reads CASTLAGEQETQYF. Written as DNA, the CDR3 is TGTGCCAGCACACTAGCGGGGGAGCAAGAGACCCAGTACTTC. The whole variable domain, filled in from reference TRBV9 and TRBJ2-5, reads DSGVTQTPKHLITATGQRVTLRCSPRSGDLSVYWYQQSLDQGLQFLIQYYNGEERAKGNILERFSAQQFPDLHSELNLSSLELGDSALYFCASTLAGEQETQYFGPGTRLLVL.

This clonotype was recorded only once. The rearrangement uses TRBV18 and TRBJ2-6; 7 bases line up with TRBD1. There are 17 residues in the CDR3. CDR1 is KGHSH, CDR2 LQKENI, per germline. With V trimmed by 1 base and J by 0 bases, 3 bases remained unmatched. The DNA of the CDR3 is TGTGCCAGCTCACCACTCGGGACAGTCTCTGGGGCCAACGTCCTGACTTTC. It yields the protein CASSPLGTVSGANVLTF.

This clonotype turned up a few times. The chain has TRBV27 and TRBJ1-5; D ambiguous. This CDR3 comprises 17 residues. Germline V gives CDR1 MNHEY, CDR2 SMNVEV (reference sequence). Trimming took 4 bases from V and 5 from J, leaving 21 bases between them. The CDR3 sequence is CASSSDRPLVADQPQHF. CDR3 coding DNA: TGTGCCAGCAGTTCCGACCGACCACTGGTGGCGGATCAGCCCCAGCATTTT.

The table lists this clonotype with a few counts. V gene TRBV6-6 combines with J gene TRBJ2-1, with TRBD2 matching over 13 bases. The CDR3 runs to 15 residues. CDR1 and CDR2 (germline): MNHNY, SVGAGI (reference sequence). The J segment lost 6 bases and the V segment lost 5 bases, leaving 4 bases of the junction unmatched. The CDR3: CASSTGTSGANEQFF. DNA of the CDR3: TGTGCCAGCAGTACTGGGACTAGCGGGGCCAATGAGCAGTTCTTC.

The CDR3 region is CASSPGTPLSNQPQHF. CDR3 coding DNA: TGCGCCAGCAGCCCCGGGACACCACTTAGCAATCAGCCCCAGCATTTT. The chain recombines TRBV5-1 with TRBJ1-5; maybe TRBD1 (6 bases). The CDR3 is made up of 16 amino acids. V lost 4 bases to trimming and J lost 0 bases, with 14 bases between them. Germline lookup yields CDR1 SGHRS and CDR2 YFSETQ.

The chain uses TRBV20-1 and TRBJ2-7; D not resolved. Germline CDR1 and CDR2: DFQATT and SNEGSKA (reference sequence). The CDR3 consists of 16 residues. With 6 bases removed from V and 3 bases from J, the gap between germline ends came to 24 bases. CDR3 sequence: CSAPHAARRNFYEQYF. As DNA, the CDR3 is TGCAGTGCACCCCACGCTGCCAGGAGAAATTTCTACGAGCAGTACTTC.

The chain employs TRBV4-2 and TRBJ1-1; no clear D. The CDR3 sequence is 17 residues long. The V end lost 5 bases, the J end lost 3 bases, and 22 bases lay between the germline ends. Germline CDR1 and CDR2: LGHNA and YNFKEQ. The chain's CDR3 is CASSVLYWGPAHTEAFF. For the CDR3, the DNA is TGTGCCAGCAGCGTCCTTTACTGGGGTCCGGCTCACACTGAAGCTTTCTTT.

Here the CDR3 DNA reads TGTGCCAGCAGTCCAAGTACAGGGGGCTCCCTCCGCTATGGCTACACCTTC. Encoded protein: CASSPSTGGSLRYGYTF. The chain links TRBV12-3 or TRBV12-4 to TRBJ1-2; 9 bases are shared with TRBD1. V trimming: 5 bases; J trimming: 4 bases; junction bases outside the gene matches: 14. The CDR3 runs to 17 residues.

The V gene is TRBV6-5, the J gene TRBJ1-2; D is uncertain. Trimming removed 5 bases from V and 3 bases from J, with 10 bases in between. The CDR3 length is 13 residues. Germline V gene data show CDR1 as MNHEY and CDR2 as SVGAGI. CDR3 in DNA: TGTGCCAGCAGTGTAACAGACTACTATGGCTACACCTTC. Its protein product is CASSVTDYYGYTF.

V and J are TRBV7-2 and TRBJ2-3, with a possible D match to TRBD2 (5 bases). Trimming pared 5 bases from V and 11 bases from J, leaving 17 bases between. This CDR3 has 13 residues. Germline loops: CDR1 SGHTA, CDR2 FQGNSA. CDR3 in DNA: TGTGCCAGCAGCCACGAAGAGCGTCGGGGGCAGTATTTT. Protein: CASSHEERRGQYF.

The CDR3 is CATRGWGMGQPQHF. For the CDR3, the DNA is TGTGCCACACGAGGGTGGGGGATGGGTCAGCCCCAGCATTTT. The chain uses TRBV15 and TRBJ1-5; possible D gene TRBD1, 5 bases. The CDR3 totals 14 residues. The V gene lost 9 bases and the J gene lost 6 bases, with 18 bases spanning the gap. Germline CDR1 LNHNV, CDR2 YYDKDF (reference sequence).

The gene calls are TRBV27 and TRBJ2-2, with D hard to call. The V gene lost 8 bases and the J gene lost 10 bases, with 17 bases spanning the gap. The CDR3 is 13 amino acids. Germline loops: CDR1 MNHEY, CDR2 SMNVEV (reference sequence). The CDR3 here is CASGLLALEELFF. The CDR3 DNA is TGTGCCAGCGGGCTACTTGCGTTGGAGGAGCTGTTTTTT.

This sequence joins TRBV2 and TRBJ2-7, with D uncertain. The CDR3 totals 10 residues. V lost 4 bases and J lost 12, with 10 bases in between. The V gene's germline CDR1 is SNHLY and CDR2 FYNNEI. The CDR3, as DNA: TGTGCCAGCAGTGGCAGGAAGCGGTACTTC. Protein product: CASSGRKRYF.

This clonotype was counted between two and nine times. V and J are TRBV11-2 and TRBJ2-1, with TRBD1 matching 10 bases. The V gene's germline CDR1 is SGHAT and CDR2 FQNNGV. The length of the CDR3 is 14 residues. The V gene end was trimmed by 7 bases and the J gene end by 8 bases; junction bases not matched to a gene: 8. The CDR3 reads CASTRDRGGDEQFF. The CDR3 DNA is TGTGCCAGCACCCGGGACAGGGGTGGCGATGAGCAGTTCTTC.